Listed below are T cell receptor beta chains from one sample, sequenced in a study. TCRdb reanalysed the 5' RACE reads using MiXCR and keeps one entry per CDR3 protein. The sample holds just under 65,000 distinct CDR3 sequences, around a fifth seen once. Specimen: memory CD4+ T cells sorted from a lymph node. The receptors here all came from a female donor with breast cancer. Both conserved end residues are part of each CDR3.

CASSQGQLGDNTEAFF | TRBJ1-1 | TRBV5-5
CASSEADRDGAEAFF | TRBJ1-1 | TRBV6-1
CASSQEGQGGSAFF | TRBJ1-1 | TRBV4-3
CASSLTLRNEKLFF | TRBJ1-4 | TRBV5-5
CSVGGQGFGTQYF | TRBJ2-5 | TRBV29-1
CASSPGQSNYGYTF | TRBJ1-2 | TRBV7-3
CSVSHGSSNTEAFF | TRBJ1-1 | TRBV29-1
CASSPRTGGEYEQYF | TRBJ2-7 | TRBV9
CSASNNGGGPYEQYF | TRBJ2-7 | TRBV20-1
CASSSDQPQHF | TRBJ1-5 | TRBV6-6
CASNRGNTEAFF | TRBJ1-1 | TRBV12-3/TRBV12-4
CSAERRLADTQYF | TRBJ2-3 | TRBV20-1
CASSIGGDTEAFF | TRBJ1-1 | TRBV5-1
CASSSPGQGNQPQHF | TRBJ1-5 | TRBV12-3/TRBV12-4